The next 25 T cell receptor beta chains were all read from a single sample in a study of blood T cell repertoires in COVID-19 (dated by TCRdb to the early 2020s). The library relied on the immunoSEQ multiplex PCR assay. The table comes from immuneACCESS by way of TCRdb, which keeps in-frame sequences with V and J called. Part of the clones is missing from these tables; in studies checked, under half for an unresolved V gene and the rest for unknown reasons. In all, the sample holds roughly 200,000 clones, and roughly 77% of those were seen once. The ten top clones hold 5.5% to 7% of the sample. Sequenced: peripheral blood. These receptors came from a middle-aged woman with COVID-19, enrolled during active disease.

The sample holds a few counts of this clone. CDR3 DNA sequence: TGTGCCAGCAGACGGACAGGGTATAGCAATCAGCCCCAGCATTTT. As protein: CASRRTGYSNQPQHF. This rearrangement joins TRBV2 to TRBJ1-5; 8 bases are shared with TRBD1. The CDR3 is 15 amino acids. Germline lookup yields CDR1 SNHLY and CDR2 FYNNEI. V trimming: 6 bases; J trimming: 0 bases; junction bases outside the gene matches: 4.

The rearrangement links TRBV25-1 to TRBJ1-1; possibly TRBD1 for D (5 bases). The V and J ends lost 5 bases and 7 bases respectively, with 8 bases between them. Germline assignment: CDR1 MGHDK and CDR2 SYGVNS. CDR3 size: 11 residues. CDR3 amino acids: CASSQGLEAFF. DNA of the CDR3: TGTGCCAGCAGTCAGGGTCTTGAAGCTTTCTTT.

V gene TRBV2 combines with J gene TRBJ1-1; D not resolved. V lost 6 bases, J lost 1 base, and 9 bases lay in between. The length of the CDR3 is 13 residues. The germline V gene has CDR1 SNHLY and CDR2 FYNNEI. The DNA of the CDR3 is TGTGCCAGCAGGTGGGCCGAGAACACTGAAGCTTTCTTT. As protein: CASRWAENTEAFF. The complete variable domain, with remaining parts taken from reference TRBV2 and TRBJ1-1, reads EPEVTQTPSHQVTQMGQEVILRCVPISNHLYFYWYRQILGQKVEFLVSFYNNEISEKSEIFDDQFSVERPDGSNFTLKIRSTKLEDSAMYFCASRWAENTEAFFGQGTRLTVV.

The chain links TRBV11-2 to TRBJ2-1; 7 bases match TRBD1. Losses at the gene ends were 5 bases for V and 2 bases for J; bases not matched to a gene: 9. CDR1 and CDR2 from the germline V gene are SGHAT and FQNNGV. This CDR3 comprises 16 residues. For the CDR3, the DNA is TGTGCCAGCAGCCTAGGGGGCTGGGTTCCCTACAATGAGCAGTTCTTC. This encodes CASSLGGWVPYNEQFF.

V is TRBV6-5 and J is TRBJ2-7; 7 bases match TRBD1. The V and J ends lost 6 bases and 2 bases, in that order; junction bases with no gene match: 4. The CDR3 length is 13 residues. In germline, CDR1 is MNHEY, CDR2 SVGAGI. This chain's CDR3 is CASRMGQTYEQYF. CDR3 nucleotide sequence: TGTGCCAGCAGGATGGGACAGACCTACGAGCAGTACTTC.

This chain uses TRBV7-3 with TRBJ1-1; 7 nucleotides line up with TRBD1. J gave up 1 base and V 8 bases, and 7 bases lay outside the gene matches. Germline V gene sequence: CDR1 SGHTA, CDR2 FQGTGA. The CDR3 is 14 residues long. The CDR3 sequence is CASSRQGRNTEAFF. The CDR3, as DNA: TGTGCCAGCTCTAGACAGGGTCGGAACACTGAAGCTTTCTTT.

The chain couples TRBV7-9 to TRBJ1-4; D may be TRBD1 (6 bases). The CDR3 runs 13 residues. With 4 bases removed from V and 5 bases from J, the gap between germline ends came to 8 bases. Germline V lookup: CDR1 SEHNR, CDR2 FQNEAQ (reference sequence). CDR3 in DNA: TGTGCCAGCAGCTGGACAGAGAATGAAAAACTGTTTTTT. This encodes CASSWTENEKLFF. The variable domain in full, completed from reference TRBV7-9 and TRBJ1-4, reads DTGVSQNPRHKITKRGQNVTFRCDPISEHNRLYWYRQTLGQGPEFLTYFQNEAQLEKSRLLSDRFSAERPKGSFSTLEIQRTEQGDSAMYLCASSWTENEKLFFGSGTQLSVL.

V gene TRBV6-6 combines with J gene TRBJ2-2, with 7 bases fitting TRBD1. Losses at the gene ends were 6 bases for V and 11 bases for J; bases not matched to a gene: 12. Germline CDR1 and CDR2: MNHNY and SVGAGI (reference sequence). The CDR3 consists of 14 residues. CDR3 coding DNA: TGTGCCAGCAGCCGCGAATTACAGGGGTTTGAGCTGTTTTTT. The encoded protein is CASSRELQGFELFF.

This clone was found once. The CDR3 loop is CASSFVGLSGQYF. CDR3 bases: TGTGCCAGCAGCTTCGTTGGTTTAAGCGGTCAGTACTTC. The chain recombines TRBV7-2 with TRBJ2-7; D might be TRBD2 (5 bases). Trimming took 3 bases from V and 10 from J, leaving 16 bases between them. Germline values: CDR1 SGHTA, CDR2 FQGNSA. The CDR3 length is 13 residues.

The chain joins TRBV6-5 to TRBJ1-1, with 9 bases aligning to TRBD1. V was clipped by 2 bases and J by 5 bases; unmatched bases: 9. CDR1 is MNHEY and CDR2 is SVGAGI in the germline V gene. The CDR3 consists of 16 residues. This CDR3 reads CASSYRRGQGLTEAFF. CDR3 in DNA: TGTGCCAGCAGTTACAGGAGGGGACAGGGATTAACTGAAGCTTTCTTT.

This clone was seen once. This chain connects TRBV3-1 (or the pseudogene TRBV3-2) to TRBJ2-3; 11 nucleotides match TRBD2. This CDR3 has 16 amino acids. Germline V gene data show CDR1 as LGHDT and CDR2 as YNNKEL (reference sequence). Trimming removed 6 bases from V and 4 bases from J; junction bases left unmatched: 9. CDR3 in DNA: TGTGCCAGCAGACCTACACCGGGACTAGCGGCAGATACGCAGTATTTT. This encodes CASRPTPGLAADTQYF.

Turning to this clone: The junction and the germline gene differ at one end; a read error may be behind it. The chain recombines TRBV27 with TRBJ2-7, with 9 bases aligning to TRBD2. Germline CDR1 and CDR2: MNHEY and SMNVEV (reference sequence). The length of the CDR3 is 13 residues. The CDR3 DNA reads TGTGCCAGCCCGACACTAGCGGGCTACGGGCAGTACTTC. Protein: CASPTLAGYGQYF.

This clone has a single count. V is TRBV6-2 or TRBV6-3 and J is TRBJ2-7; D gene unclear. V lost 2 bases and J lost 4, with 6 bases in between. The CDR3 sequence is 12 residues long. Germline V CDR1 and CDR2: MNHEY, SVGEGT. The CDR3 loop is CASSYPRYEQYF. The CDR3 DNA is TGTGCCAGCAGTTACCCCAGATACGAGCAGTACTTC.

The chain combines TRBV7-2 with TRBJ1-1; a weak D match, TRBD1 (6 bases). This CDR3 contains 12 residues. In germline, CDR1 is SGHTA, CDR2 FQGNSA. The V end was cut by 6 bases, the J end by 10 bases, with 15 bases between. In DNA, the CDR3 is TGTGCCAGCAGTTTGAATACAGGGATAGCTTTCTTT. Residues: CASSLNTGIAFF.

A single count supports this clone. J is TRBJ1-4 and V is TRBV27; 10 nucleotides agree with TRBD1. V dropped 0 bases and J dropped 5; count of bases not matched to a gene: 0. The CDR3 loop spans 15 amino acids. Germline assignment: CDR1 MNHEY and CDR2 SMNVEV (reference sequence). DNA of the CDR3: TGTGCCAGCAGTTTATCGGGACAGGGGAATGAAAAACTGTTTTTT. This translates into CASSLSGQGNEKLFF.

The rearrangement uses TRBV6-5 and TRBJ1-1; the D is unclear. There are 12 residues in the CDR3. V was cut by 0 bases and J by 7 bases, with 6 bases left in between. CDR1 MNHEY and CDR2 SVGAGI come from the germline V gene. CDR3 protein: CASSYSAGEAFF. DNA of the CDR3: TGTGCCAGCAGTTACTCTGCCGGTGAAGCTTTCTTT.

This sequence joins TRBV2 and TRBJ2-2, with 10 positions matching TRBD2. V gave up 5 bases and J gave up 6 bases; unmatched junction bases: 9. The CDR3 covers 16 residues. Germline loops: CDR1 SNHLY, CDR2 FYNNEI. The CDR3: CASSLFTSGTAGELFF. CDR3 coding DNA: TGTGCCAGCAGTTTATTCACTAGCGGGACAGCCGGGGAGCTGTTTTTT.

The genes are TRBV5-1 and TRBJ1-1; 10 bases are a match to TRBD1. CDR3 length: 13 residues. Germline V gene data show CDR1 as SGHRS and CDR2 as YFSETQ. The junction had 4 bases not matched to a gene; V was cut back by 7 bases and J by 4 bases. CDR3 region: CASWRTGGTEAFF. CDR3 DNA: TGCGCCAGCTGGAGGACAGGGGGCACTGAAGCTTTCTTT.

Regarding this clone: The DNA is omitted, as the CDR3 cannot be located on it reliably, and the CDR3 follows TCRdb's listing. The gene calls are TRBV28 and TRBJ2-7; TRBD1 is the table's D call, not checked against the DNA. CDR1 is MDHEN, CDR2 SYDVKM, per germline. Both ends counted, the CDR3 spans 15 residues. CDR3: CASSYGQYFGYEQYF.

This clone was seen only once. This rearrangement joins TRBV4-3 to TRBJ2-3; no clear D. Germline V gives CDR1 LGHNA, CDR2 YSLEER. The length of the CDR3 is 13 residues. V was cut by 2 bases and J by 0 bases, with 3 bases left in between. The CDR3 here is CASSQHSTDTQYF. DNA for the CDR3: TGCGCCAGCAGCCAACATAGCACAGATACGCAGTATTTT.

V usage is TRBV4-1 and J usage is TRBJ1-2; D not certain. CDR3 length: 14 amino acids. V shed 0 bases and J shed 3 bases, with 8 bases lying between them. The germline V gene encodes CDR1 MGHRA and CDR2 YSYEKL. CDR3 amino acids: CASSQEEGYYGYTF. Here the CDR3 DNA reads TGCGCCAGCAGCCAAGAGGAGGGTTACTATGGCTACACCTTC.

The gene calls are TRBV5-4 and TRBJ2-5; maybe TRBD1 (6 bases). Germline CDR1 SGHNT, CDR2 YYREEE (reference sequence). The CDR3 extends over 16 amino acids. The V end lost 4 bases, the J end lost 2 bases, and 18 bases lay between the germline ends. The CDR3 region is CASSMPPLTGQETQYF. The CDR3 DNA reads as TGTGCCAGCAGCATGCCCCCTCTGACAGGTCAAGAGACCCAGTACTTC. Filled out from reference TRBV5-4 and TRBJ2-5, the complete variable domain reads ETGVTQSPTHLIKTRGQQVTLRCSSQSGHNTVSWYQQALGQGPQFIFQYYREEENGRGNFPPRFSGLQFPNYSSELNVNALELDDSALYLCASSMPPLTGQETQYFGPGTRLLVL.

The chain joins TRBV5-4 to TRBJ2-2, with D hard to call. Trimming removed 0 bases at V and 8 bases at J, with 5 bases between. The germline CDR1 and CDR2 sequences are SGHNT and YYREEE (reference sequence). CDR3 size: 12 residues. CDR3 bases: TGTGCCAGCAGCTTGGTGCGGGGGGAGCTGTTTTTT. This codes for CASSLVRGELFF.

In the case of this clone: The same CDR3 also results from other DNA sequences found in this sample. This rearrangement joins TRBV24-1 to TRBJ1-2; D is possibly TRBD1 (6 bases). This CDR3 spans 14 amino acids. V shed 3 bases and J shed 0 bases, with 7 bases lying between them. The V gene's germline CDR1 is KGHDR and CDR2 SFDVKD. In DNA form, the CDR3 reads TGTGCCACCAGTGATCGGACAGCTAACTATGGCTACACCTTC. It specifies CATSDRTANYGYTF.

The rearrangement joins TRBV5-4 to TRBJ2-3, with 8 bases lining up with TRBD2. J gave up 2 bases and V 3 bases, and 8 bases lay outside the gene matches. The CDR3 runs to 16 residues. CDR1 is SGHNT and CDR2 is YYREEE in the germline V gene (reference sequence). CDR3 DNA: TGTGCCAGCAGCTCTCGGGCGGGGGGCGCCACAGATACGCAGTATTTT. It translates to CASSSRAGGATDTQYF.